One sample yielded the 19 T cell receptor beta chains listed below, sequenced in a study of blood T cell repertoires in COVID-19. Sequenced by immunoSEQ multiplex PCR; TCRdb stores in-frame clones only, minus some. The sample includes about 160,000 clones, about 85% of them seen just once. Sequencing was done on a sample of peripheral blood. All receptors come from a human donor with acute or convalescent COVID-19. The donor label of this sample is uncertain.

This chain links TRBV5-5 with TRBJ1-1, with D maybe TRBD1 (6 bases). The CDR3 spans 14 residues. V shed 3 bases and J shed 4 bases, with 13 bases lying between them. Germline V gene lookup returns CDR1 SGHKS and CDR2 YYEKEE (reference sequence). CDR3 DNA: TGTGCCAGCAGCTGGGGCAGGGGCGGCACTGAAGCTTTCTTT. Its translation is CASSWGRGGTEAFF.

This chain uses TRBV7-9 with TRBJ1-3; D not certain. The germline V and J ends were trimmed by 5 bases and 2 bases, with 13 bases remaining between them. Germline CDR1 SEHNR, CDR2 FQNEAQ (reference sequence). There are 15 residues in the CDR3. The CDR3 reads CASSQKRVPGNTIYF. The CDR3 region has the DNA TGTGCCAGCAGCCAAAAACGGGTCCCTGGAAACACCATATATTTT.

The gene calls are TRBV6-5 and TRBJ1-5; 9 bases agree with TRBD1. Germline V CDR1 and CDR2: MNHEY, SVGAGI. Trimming took 6 bases from V and 6 from J; bases not matched to a gene: 3. The CDR3 has 13 amino acids. CDR3 sequence reads: CASSRQGGQPQHF. Written as DNA, the CDR3 is TGTGCCAGCAGCCGACAGGGGGGTCAGCCCCAGCATTTT.

This clone was seen more than once but under ten times. The identical CDR3 is also encoded by other nucleotide sequences in the sample. CDR3 amino acids: CASSRDRANTGELFF. CDR3 nucleotides: TGTGCCAGCAGCAGAGACAGGGCGAACACCGGGGAGCTGTTTTTT. This chain links TRBV6-5 with TRBJ2-2; 7 bases line up with TRBD1. Germline CDR1 reads MNHEY; CDR2 reads SVGAGI. The CDR3 totals 15 residues. The V and J ends lost 6 bases and 0 bases, in that order; junction bases with no gene match: 4.

The chain is built from TRBV2 and TRBJ1-2; 7 nucleotides match TRBD1. V dropped 2 bases and J dropped 5; count of bases not matched to a gene: 5. This CDR3 has 14 amino acids. Germline V CDR1 and CDR2: SNHLY, FYNNEI. As DNA, the CDR3 is TGTGCCAGCAGTGAACTACAGGGGAGTTATGGCTACACCTTC. Its translation is CASSELQGSYGYTF.

This sequence joins TRBV3-1 (or the pseudogene TRBV3-2) and TRBJ2-1; the match to TRBD2 covers 7 bases. CDR1 and CDR2 (germline): LGHDT, YNNKEL (reference sequence). CDR3 length: 17 amino acids. CDR3: CASGDRGVRVYNNEQFF. The CDR3 DNA reads TGTGCGAGCGGGGATCGCGGGGTCCGCGTTTATAACAATGAGCAGTTCTTC.

J is TRBJ2-2 and V is TRBV4-1; D not certain. The CDR3 covers 20 residues. Trimming stripped 1 base from V and 0 bases from J, with 21 bases between. The germline V gene has CDR1 MGHRA and CDR2 YSYEKL. DNA for the CDR3: TGCGCCAGCAGCCAAGTATCGAATATTATGACACCCGCGAACACCGGGGAGCTGTTTTTT. It is translated as CASSQVSNIMTPANTGELFF.

J is TRBJ1-5 and V is TRBV5-6; TRBD1 aligns across 7 bases. CDR3 length: 17 amino acids. Trimming cost V 4 bases and J 0 bases; bases outside gene matches: 10. Germline CDR1 SGHDT, CDR2 YYEEEE. Here the CDR3 DNA reads TGTGCCAGCAGCCTCCAGGGGGGACTCTATAGCAATCAGCCCCAGCATTTT. This translates into CASSLQGGLYSNQPQHF.

The chain carries TRBV5-4 and TRBJ1-5, with 8 bases that match TRBD1. The CDR3 has 17 residues. V was clipped by 2 bases and J by 8 bases; unmatched bases: 15. Germline V gives CDR1 SGHNT, CDR2 YYREEE (reference sequence). The CDR3 loop is CASSLPGGFDQFEPQHF. The CDR3 DNA sequence: TGTGCCAGCAGCTTACCAGGGGGCTTTGATCAATTTGAGCCCCAGCATTTT.

The V gene is TRBV7-2, the J gene TRBJ1-1; a possible D gene is TRBD1 (6 bases). Germline V gene sequence: CDR1 SGHTA, CDR2 FQGNSA. Trimming left V 7 bases short and J 6 bases short, with 15 bases between. The CDR3 is made up of 13 amino acids. CDR3 sequence (DNA): TGTGCCAGCAACCAGTACAGGGCTGCTGAAGCTTTCTTT. This sequence encodes CASNQYRAAEAFF.

The chain uses TRBV5-4 and TRBJ2-5; 12 bases map to TRBD2. This CDR3 region has 15 residues. The trim removed 4 bases at V and 5 bases at J, leaving 6 bases unmatched. CDR1 and CDR2 from the germline V gene are SGHNT and YYREEE (reference sequence). The CDR3 spells CASSTGGTSGETQYF. DNA for the CDR3: TGTGCCAGCAGCACCGGAGGGACTAGCGGGGAGACCCAGTACTTC.

The chain recombines TRBV3-1 (or the pseudogene TRBV3-2) with TRBJ1-1; 9 bases are shared with TRBD1. This CDR3 has 16 amino acids. V lost 4 bases, J lost 6 bases, and 12 bases stayed unmatched. Looked up from germline, CDR1 is LGHDT and CDR2 is YNNKEL (reference sequence). In DNA, the CDR3 is TGTGCCAGCAGCCTGCAACAGGGGGCAGTGGGTCCTGAAGCTTTCTTT. Residues: CASSLQQGAVGPEAFF.

This clone has ten or more counts. This rearrangement joins TRBV28 to TRBJ1-4, with 8 bases matching TRBD1. CDR1 is MDHEN, CDR2 SYDVKM, per germline. The length of the CDR3 is 15 residues. V lost 3 bases, J lost 7 bases, and 7 bases stayed unmatched. The CDR3 DNA is TGTGCCAGCAGTTTTCAGGGGCAGGGGGCTGAAAAACTGTTTTTT. Protein sequence: CASSFQGQGAEKLFF.

This sequence joins TRBV28 and TRBJ2-7; TRBD2 matches at 13 bases. The germline CDR1 and CDR2 sequences are MDHEN and SYDVKM. Trimming cost V 5 bases and J 2 bases; bases outside gene matches: 6. The CDR3 is made up of 16 amino acids. The CDR3 coding sequence is TGTGCCAGCAGTGGACTAGCGGGGGCTCATGCCTACGAGCAGTACTTC. As protein: CASSGLAGAHAYEQYF.

The chain links TRBV19 to TRBJ2-1, with a weak D call TRBD2 (5 bases). Germline CDR1 is LNHDA and CDR2 is SQIVND (reference sequence). The CDR3 spans 14 residues. With 2 bases removed from V and 8 bases from J, the gap between germline ends came to 13 bases. The CDR3 coding sequence is TGTGCCAGTAGTATACATCGGGGTTGGGATGAGCAGTTCTTC. This translates into CASSIHRGWDEQFF.

The rearrangement joins TRBV19 to TRBJ2-3; the D gene is possibly TRBD1 (6 bases). This CDR3 has 14 amino acids. The germline CDR1 and CDR2 sequences are LNHDA and SQIVND (reference sequence). Trimming cost V 3 bases and J 5 bases, with 12 bases left between them. CDR3 sequence: CASSIGTGRDTQYF. DNA of the CDR3: TGTGCCAGTAGTATTGGAACAGGGAGAGATACGCAGTATTTT.

The gene calls are TRBV2 and TRBJ1-2; no reliable D call. CDR3 length: 11 amino acids. Trimming left V 7 bases short and J 7 bases short, with 10 bases between. Germline CDR1 SNHLY, CDR2 FYNNEI. The CDR3 is CASTLGGGYTF. The CDR3 DNA reads TGTGCCAGCACCTTAGGAGGTGGCTACACCTTC.

The chain links TRBV7-2 to TRBJ1-5, with 7 bases lining up with TRBD1. The CDR3 has 19 amino acids. The V and J ends lost 1 base and 5 bases, in that order; junction bases with no gene match: 17. From germline, CDR1 is SGHTA and CDR2 FQGNSA. CDR3 in amino acids: CASSLGLWVADRRDQPQHF. Written as DNA, the CDR3 is TGTGCCAGCAGCTTAGGGTTGTGGGTCGCGGACAGGAGGGATCAGCCCCAGCATTTT.

This chain connects TRBV7-2 to TRBJ2-1, with a weak D call TRBD2 (7 bases). The germline CDR1 and CDR2 sequences are SGHTA and FQGNSA. CDR3 length equals 14 residues. Trimming pared 1 base from V and 9 bases from J, leaving 13 bases between. This CDR3 is CASSLEIRGGEQFF. The DNA of the CDR3 is TGTGCCAGCAGCTTAGAGATAAGGGGGGGTGAGCAGTTCTTC. Full variable domain (missing parts from reference TRBV7-2 and TRBJ2-1): GAGVSQSPSNKVTEKGKDVELRCDPISGHTALYWYRQSLGQGLEFLIYFQGNSAPDKSGLPSDRFSAERTGGSVSTLTIQRTQQEDSAVYLCASSLEIRGGEQFFGPGTRLTVL.